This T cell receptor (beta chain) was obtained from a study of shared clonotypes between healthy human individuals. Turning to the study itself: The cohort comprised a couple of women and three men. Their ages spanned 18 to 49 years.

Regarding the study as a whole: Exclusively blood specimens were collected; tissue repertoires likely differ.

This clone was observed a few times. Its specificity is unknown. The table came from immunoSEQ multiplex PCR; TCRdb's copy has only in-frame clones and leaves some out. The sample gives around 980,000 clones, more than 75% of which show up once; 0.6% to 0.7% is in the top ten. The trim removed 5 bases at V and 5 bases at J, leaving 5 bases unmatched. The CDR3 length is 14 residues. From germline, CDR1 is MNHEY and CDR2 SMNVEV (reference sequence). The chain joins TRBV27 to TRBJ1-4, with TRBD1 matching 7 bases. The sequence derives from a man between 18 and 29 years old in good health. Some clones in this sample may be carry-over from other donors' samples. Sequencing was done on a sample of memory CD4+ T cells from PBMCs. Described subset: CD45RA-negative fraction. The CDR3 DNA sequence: TGTGCCAGCAGTATCCGGACAGGAAATGAAAAACTGTTTTTT. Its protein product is CASSIRTGNEKLFF.